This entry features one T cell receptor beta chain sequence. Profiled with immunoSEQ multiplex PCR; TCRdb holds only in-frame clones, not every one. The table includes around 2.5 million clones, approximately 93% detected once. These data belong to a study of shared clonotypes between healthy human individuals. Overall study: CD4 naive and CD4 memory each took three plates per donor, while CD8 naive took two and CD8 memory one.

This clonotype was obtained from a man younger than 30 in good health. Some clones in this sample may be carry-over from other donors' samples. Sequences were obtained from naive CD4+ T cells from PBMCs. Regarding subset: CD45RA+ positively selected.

CDR3 in DNA: TGTGCCAGCAGGCCCGGGTCGGTGGCTGAAGCTTTCTTT. The encoded protein is CASRPGSVAEAFF. V is TRBV7-2 and J is TRBJ1-1; no clear D. Trimming left V 6 bases short and J 6 bases short, with 14 bases between. CDR1 and CDR2 from the germline V gene are SGHTA and FQGNSA. This CDR3 is 13 amino acids long.